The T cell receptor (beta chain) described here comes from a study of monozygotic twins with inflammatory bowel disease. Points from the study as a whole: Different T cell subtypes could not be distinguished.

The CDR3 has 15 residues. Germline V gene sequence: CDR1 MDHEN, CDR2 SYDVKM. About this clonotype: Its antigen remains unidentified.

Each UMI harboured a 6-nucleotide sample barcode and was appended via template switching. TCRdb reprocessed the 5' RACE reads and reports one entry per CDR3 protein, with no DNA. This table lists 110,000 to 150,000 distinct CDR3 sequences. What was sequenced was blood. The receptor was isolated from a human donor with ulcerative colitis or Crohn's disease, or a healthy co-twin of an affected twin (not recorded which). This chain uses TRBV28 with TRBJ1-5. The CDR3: CASSFFARSNQPQHF.